The clone carrying this TCR beta chain was recorded a few times. Its antigen is unidentified. V shed 2 bases and J shed 3 bases, with 7 bases lying between them. Germline V gene data show CDR1 as SNHLY and CDR2 as FYNNEI. The length of the CDR3 is 13 residues. The data stem from a study of cytomegalovirus exposure and HLA in healthy donors. Primers: 60 Vbeta forward and 13 Jbeta reverse. Produced via immunoSEQ multiplex PCR; TCRdb's table is partial and in-frame only. The data show 150,000 to 200,000 clones, with roughly four fifths seen just once and around 2.5% held by the top ten. Study outcomes and limitations: It was likely that a cluster of highly shared sequence variants was a sequencing artifact. Later analysis suggested links between common viral pathogens and several top significant clusters. Specificity for CMV antigens was confirmed in vitro for three of the CMV-associated chains. Later analysis associated a missense DCLRE1C variant with TCR beta V- and J-gene trimming.

Sequencing was done on a sample of PBMCs. The V gene is TRBV2, the J gene TRBJ1-1; D remains ambiguous. This receptor was identified in a female donor in good health and CMV-seronegative. The CDR3 coding sequence is TGTGCCAGCAGTGAACGGGTAGACACTGAAGCTTTCTTT. Protein sequence: CASSERVDTEAFF.